This T cell receptor beta chain stems from a study of shared clonotypes between healthy human individuals. Clones were sequenced by immunoSEQ multiplex PCR, and TCRdb holds only the in-frame ones, with some missing. Of about a million clones listed, approximately 77% are singletons. Sample: memory CD4+ T cells from PBMCs. Subset of the sample: CD45RA-negative fraction. The clonotype originates from a man in his late teens or twenties in good health. Some clones in this sample may be carry-over from other donors' samples.

The DNA of the CDR3 is TGTGCCAGCGGAAAGGCTCGGGGGGCAGGAGAAAAACTGTTTTTT. This gives the protein CASGKARGAGEKLFF. The chain carries TRBV27 and TRBJ1-4, with D possibly being TRBD1 (6 bases). The CDR3 totals 15 residues. Germline V gene data show CDR1 as MNHEY and CDR2 as SMNVEV (reference sequence). Trimming shortened V by 8 bases and J by 8 bases, and 21 bases separated the two germline ends.